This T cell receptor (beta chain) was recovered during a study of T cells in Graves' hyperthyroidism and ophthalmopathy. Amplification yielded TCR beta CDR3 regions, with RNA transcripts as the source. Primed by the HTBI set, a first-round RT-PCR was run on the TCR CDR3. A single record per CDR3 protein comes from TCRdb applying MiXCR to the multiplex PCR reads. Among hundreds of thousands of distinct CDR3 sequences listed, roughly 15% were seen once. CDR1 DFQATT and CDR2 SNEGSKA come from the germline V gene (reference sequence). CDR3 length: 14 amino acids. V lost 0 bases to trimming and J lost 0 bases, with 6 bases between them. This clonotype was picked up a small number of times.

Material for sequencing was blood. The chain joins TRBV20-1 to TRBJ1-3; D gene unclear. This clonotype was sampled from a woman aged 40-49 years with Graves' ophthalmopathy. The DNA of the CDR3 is TGCAGTGCTAGAGATGGTACCTCTGGAAACACCATATATTTT. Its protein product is CSARDGTSGNTIYF.